Listed below are T cell receptor beta chains from one sample, sequenced in a study of early T cells in non-severe SARS-CoV-2 infection. TCRdb analysed the 5' RACE reads with MiXCR anew, one entry per CDR3 protein. The sample lists tens of thousands of distinct CDR3 sequences, 13% seen once, with roughly 8.3% in the top ten. The sequencing input was whole blood. These receptors all stem from an adult who was a healthcare worker with PCR-confirmed SARS-CoV-2 infection or an uninfected control (not recorded which). Each CDR3 is given with its conserved first and last residue. The D gene is left open where the match is weak. Where a row states a size, it is once, few, many or the class of an expanded clone; other rows omit it.

v_gene,d_gene,abundance,j_gene,CDR3nt,CDR3aa
TRBV29-1,TRBD1,many,TRBJ2-7,TGCAGCGTCTCCGGTGTTACAGGGGCCGCTCCCTACGAGCAGTACTTC,CSVSGVTGAAPYEQYF
TRBV6-1,NA,medium-sized,TRBJ2-2,TGTGCCAGCAGGCCTAGGACTGTACAGCGGCGGGACACCGGGGAGCTGTTTTTT,CASRPRTVQRRDTGELFF
TRBV5-1,NA,NA,TRBJ2-1,TGCGCCAGCAGTTTATTCGATGAGCAGTTCTTC,CASSLFDEQFF
TRBV11-2,NA,many,TRBJ2-3,TGTGCCAGCAGCTTAGACAGGGGAGGAGGCACAGATACGCAGTATTTT,CASSLDRGGGTDTQYF
TRBV7-2,NA,few,TRBJ1-1,TGTGCCAGCAGCTGGGCCACTGAAGCTTTCTTT,CASSWATEAFF
TRBV3-1,TRBD2,many,TRBJ2-1,TGTGCCAGCAGCCTCTGGACTAGCTCAAATGAGCAGTTCTTC,CASSLWTSSNEQFF
TRBV29-1,NA,NA,TRBJ2-1,TGCAGCGTTGACGGACAAAAGAATGAGCAGTTCTTC,CSVDGQKNEQFF
TRBV27,NA,NA,TRBJ2-3,TGTGCCAGCAGTTTTGGTGGGCGGACAGATACGCAGTATTTT,CASSFGGRTDTQYF
TRBV29-1,TRBD1,NA,TRBJ1-2,TGCAGCGCCGAAGGGCCAGGGGGAGGCTACACCTTC,CSAEGPGGGYTF
TRBV7-9,NA,NA,TRBJ2-2,TGTGCCAGCAGATGGACGGGAGCTTCCACCGGGGAGCTGTTTTTT,CASRWTGASTGELFF
TRBV5-1,NA,many,TRBJ2-1,TGCGCCAGCAGCTTGGTAATCGGTCCGAGCTCCTACAATGAGCAGTTCTTC,CASSLVIGPSSYNEQFF
TRBV16,NA,many,TRBJ1-1,TGTGCCAGCAGCCCTCTCGGGGGCAGCTACATGAACACTGAAGCTTTCTTT,CASSPLGGSYMNTEAFF
TRBV7-6,NA,few,TRBJ1-1,TGTGCCAGCAGCTTTACGGGAACTGAAGCTTTCTTT,CASSFTGTEAFF
TRBV7-6,NA,few,TRBJ2-2,TGTGCCAGCAGCGCCGGGACTCCTAACACCGGGGAGCTGTTTTTT,CASSAGTPNTGELFF
TRBV18,NA,many,TRBJ1-4,TGTGCCAGCTCACCAGACATCGGACAGCTTAATGAAAAACTGTTTTTT,CASSPDIGQLNEKLFF
TRBV12-3/TRBV12-4,TRBD1,NA,TRBJ1-3,TGTGCCAGCAGTTTGAACCCATCCGGGACAGGGTCTGGAAACACCATATATTTT,CASSLNPSGTGSGNTIYF
TRBV14,NA,NA,TRBJ2-6,TGTGCCAGCAGCCAAGGGCCAGGGCTGCCTTTCGATTTC,CASSQGPGLPFDF
TRBV28,NA,NA,TRBJ2-5,TGTGCCAGCAGTCTACAGGATCAAGAGACCCAGTACTTC,CASSLQDQETQYF
TRBV24-1,NA,NA,TRBJ2-7,TGTGCCACCAGTGATCGATACGAGCAGTACTTC,CATSDRYEQYF
TRBV7-2,NA,many,TRBJ1-3,TGTGCCAGCAGTCCGTACCTAGGGGTTTCAGGAAACACCATATATTTT,CASSPYLGVSGNTIYF
TRBV20-1,TRBD1,many,TRBJ1-4,TGCAGTGCTAGAACCGACAGGGGGGAAAAACTGTTTTTT,CSARTDRGEKLFF
TRBV28,NA,NA,TRBJ1-4,TGTGCCAGCAGTTCCCGTAATGAAAAACTGTTTTTT,CASSSRNEKLFF
TRBV28,NA,NA,TRBJ2-5,TGTGCCAGCACGGCGGGGAGGCGGGAGACCCAGTACTTC,CASTAGRRETQYF
TRBV12-3/TRBV12-4,NA,few,TRBJ2-1,TGTGCCAGCAGTCCCCTTACGGGAGTGGATGAGCAGTTCTTC,CASSPLTGVDEQFF
TRBV28,TRBD2,NA,TRBJ2-1,TGTGCCAGCAGTTCCCCTCTAGCGGGCGGCTCCTACAATGAGCAGTTCTTC,CASSSPLAGGSYNEQFF
TRBV14,NA,few,TRBJ2-2,TGTGCCAGCAGCCTGAGGTCTGGCACCGGGGAGCTGTTTTTT,CASSLRSGTGELFF
TRBV20-1,TRBD2,NA,TRBJ2-7,TGCAGTGCTAGAGCTCTCCGCGGGGGGCGCATGGAGCAGTACTTC,CSARALRGGRMEQYF
TRBV28,TRBD1,NA,TRBJ2-7,TGTGCCAGCAGCTCAGGGACAGACTACGAGCAGTACTTC,CASSSGTDYEQYF
TRBV6-2/TRBV6-3,NA,many,TRBJ2-1,TGTGCCAGCAGTACCCGACAGGCGAGCTCCTACAATGAGCAGTTCTTC,CASSTRQASSYNEQFF
TRBV7-3,NA,medium-sized,TRBJ1-1,TGTGCCAGCAGCTTAAACAGGTACACTGAAGCTTTCTTT,CASSLNRYTEAFF
TRBV10-3,NA,few,TRBJ1-2,TGTGCCATCAGCCCTTACAGGGTTGAAGGCTACACCTTC,CAISPYRVEGYTF
TRBV6-1,TRBD2,NA,TRBJ2-1,TGTGCCAGCAGTGAAAGATGGGGCGGGAGCTACAATGAGCAGTTCTTC,CASSERWGGSYNEQFF
TRBV21-1,NA,few,TRBJ2-7,TGTGCCAGCAGCAAAGCACGGAACAGGGGGCTTAAGCGGAACCTCTCCTACGAGCAGTACTTC,CASSKARNRGLKRNLSYEQYF